This passage covers 21 T cell receptor beta chains from one sample sequenced in a study of T cells in tuberculosis. Time point noted: new active TB diagnosis, blood taken before or within 7 days of starting treatment. Method: immunoSEQ multiplex PCR; TCRdb's copy keeps in-frame clones and lacks some. The table has under 45,000 clones, approximately 90% seen once. The sequencing used PBMCs, collected at tuberculosis diagnosis. The origin of the receptors is an adult with tuberculosis.

The rearrangement uses TRBV25-1 and TRBJ1-4; tentative D call: TRBD1 (6 bases). Germline lookup yields CDR1 MGHDK and CDR2 SYGVNS. V dropped 3 bases and J dropped 7 bases, with 15 bases sitting between them. There are 15 residues in the CDR3. The CDR3 sequence is CASSELTGTGEKLFF. The CDR3 coding sequence is TGTGCCAGCAGTGAGCTAACAGGGACGGGTGAAAAACTGTTTTTT. The full variable domain, completed using reference TRBV25-1 and TRBJ1-4, is EADIYQTPRYLVIGTGKKITLECSQTMGHDKMYWYQQDPGMELHLIHYSYGVNSTEKGDLSSESTVSRIRTEHFPLTLESARPSHTSQYLCASSELTGTGEKLFFGSGTQLSVL.

This clone was found a few times. DNA for the CDR3: TGTGCCAGCGGAGAGACTAGCGGGGTGGGAGAGCAGTTCTTC. It specifies CASGETSGVGEQFF. The rearrangement uses TRBV9 and TRBJ2-1; the match to TRBD2 covers 11 bases. V shed 7 bases and J 10 bases; nucleotides not matched to a gene: 10. The CDR3 length is 14 residues. The germline CDR1 and CDR2 sequences are SGDLS and YYNGEE.

The gene calls are TRBV5-5 and TRBJ1-5; maybe TRBD1 (6 bases). Germline assignment: CDR1 SGHKS and CDR2 YYEKEE (reference sequence). V dropped 4 bases and J dropped 9 bases, with 17 bases sitting between them. CDR3 length: 14 amino acids. CDR3 nucleotide sequence: TGTGCCAGCAGCCCGGGGGGGGCCCTTGGGCCCCAGCATTTT. The encoded protein is CASSPGGALGPQHF.

This chain uses TRBV6-1 with TRBJ2-7; D is perhaps TRBD1 (5 bases). The CDR3 runs to 13 residues. V dropped 4 bases and J dropped 5 bases, with 12 bases sitting between them. CDR1 and CDR2 from the germline V gene are MNHNS and SASEGT. In nucleotides, the CDR3 is TGTGCCAGCAGTGTGGGGCCCGCGGACGAGCAGTACGTC. It is translated as CASSVGPADEQYV.

V gene TRBV6-5 combines with J gene TRBJ2-3; perhaps TRBD2 as D (6 bases). The V gene lost 0 bases and the J gene lost 6 bases, with 13 bases spanning the gap. CDR1 MNHEY and CDR2 SVGAGI come from the germline V gene. The CDR3 totals 15 residues. The CDR3 bases are TGTGCCAGCAGTTACTCAGGGCGGGGCCCCGATACGCAGTATTTT. Encoded protein: CASSYSGRGPDTQYF.

The rearrangement joins TRBV5-5 to TRBJ2-1; the match to TRBD2 covers 8 bases. Losses at the gene ends were 3 bases for V and 10 bases for J; bases not matched to a gene: 9. Germline CDR1 and CDR2: SGHKS and YYEKEE (reference sequence). The length of the CDR3 is 14 residues. CDR3 sequence (DNA): TGTGCCAGCAGCTCCGGGACTAGGGTCCAGGAGCAGTTCTTC. Translated: CASSSGTRVQEQFF. Looking up the rest from reference TRBV5-5 and TRBJ2-1 gives the full variable domain: DAGVTQSPTHLIKTRGQQVTLRCSPISGHKSVSWYQQVLGQGPQFIFQYYEKEERGRGNFPDRFSARQFPNYSSELNVNALLLGDSALYLCASSSGTRVQEQFFGPGTRLTVL.

The rearrangement joins TRBV4-1 to TRBJ2-3; D not certain. Germline CDR1 is MGHRA and CDR2 is YSYEKL. This CDR3 has 16 amino acids. V was shortened by 0 bases and J by 1 base, with 11 bases between the two germline ends. The CDR3 DNA reads as TGCGCCAGCAGCCAAGAGGCACGACTTGGCACAGATACGCAGTATTTT. Its translation: CASSQEARLGTDTQYF.

V is TRBV5-1 and J is TRBJ2-5; tentative D call: TRBD2 (7 bases). CDR1 and CDR2 from the germline V gene are SGHRS and YFSETQ. The V end lost 0 bases, the J end lost 3 bases, and 18 bases lay between the germline ends. The CDR3 has 17 amino acids. DNA for the CDR3: TGCGCCAGCAGCTTGGCCGCGGGGGCTGGAGGGAAAGAGACCCAGTACTTC. This codes for CASSLAAGAGGKETQYF.

The V call is TRBV5-1, the J call TRBJ2-7; 12 bases line up with TRBD2. The CDR3 is 17 amino acids. J lost 3 bases, V lost 0 bases, and 7 bases had no gene match. Germline V gene sequence: CDR1 SGHRS, CDR2 YFSETQ. The chain's CDR3 is CASSLAPLAGGVYEQYF. The DNA of the CDR3 is TGCGCCAGCAGCTTGGCACCACTAGCGGGGGGCGTCTACGAGCAGTACTTC. Full variable domain (rest looked up from reference TRBV5-1 and TRBJ2-7): KAGVTQTPRYLIKTRGQQVTLSCSPISGHRSVSWYQQTPGQGLQFLFEYFSETQRNKGNFPGRFSGRQFSNSRSEMNVSTLELGDSALYLCASSLAPLAGGVYEQYFGPGTRLTVT.

The rearrangement joins TRBV2 to TRBJ1-5, with D unclear. V was clipped by 7 bases and J by 0 bases, with 13 bases between them. Germline CDR1 and CDR2: SNHLY and FYNNEI. The CDR3 length is 15 residues. The CDR3 nucleotides read TGTGCCAGCACGGGCGGACTCTATAGCAATCAGCCCCAGCATTTT. It translates to CASTGGLYSNQPQHF.

The sample holds a few counts of this clone. The chain links TRBV4-2 to TRBJ1-1, with a tentative D call TRBD1 (5 bases). This CDR3 spans 16 amino acids. Germline-derived CDR1 and CDR2 are LGHNA and YNFKEQ. Trimming cost V 0 bases and J 3 bases, with 14 bases left between them. This CDR3 is CASSQDGVDSYTEAFF. The CDR3 region has the DNA TGTGCCAGCAGCCAAGATGGTGTCGACAGCTACACTGAAGCTTTCTTT.

This chain joins TRBV7-2 and TRBJ2-2; D unclear. The CDR3 spans 15 residues. V was cut by 2 bases and J by 2 bases, with 9 bases left in between. Germline CDR1 reads SGHTA; CDR2 reads FQGNSA. This CDR3 reads CASSLQAANTGELFF. CDR3 DNA sequence: TGTGCCAGCAGCTTACAGGCCGCTAACACCGGGGAGCTGTTTTTT.

This chain joins TRBV7-8 and TRBJ1-1; D is undetermined. This CDR3 region has 14 residues. V lost 1 base to trimming and J lost 3 bases, with 9 bases between them. Germline CDR1 and CDR2: SGHVS and FQNEAQ. CDR3 bases: TGTGCCAGCAGCTTAGAGTTGGCTGACACTGAAGCTTTCTTT. It codes for CASSLELADTEAFF.

In its sample, this clone was seen a few times. The rearrangement links TRBV4-2 to TRBJ1-6; D call uncertain. The CDR3 totals 14 residues. Germline V gene lookup returns CDR1 LGHNA and CDR2 YNFKEQ. Deletions cut 1 base from V and 10 bases from J, with 11 bases between. For the CDR3, the DNA is TGTGCCAGCAGCCAAGGAGTGGAGGACTCACCCCTCCACTTT. It translates to CASSQGVEDSPLHF.

The chain is built from TRBV4-2 and TRBJ2-7; TRBD2 might be the D (5 bases). Germline CDR1 LGHNA, CDR2 YNFKEQ. V gave up 1 base and J gave up 7 bases, with 20 bases separating them. The CDR3 totals 16 residues. Here the CDR3 reads CASSQVKGRGLFEQYF. DNA of the CDR3: TGTGCCAGCAGCCAAGTAAAAGGTCGGGGATTGTTTGAGCAGTACTTC.

The CDR3 DNA reads as TGCGCCAGCATGGACACCAATAGCAATCAGCCCCAGCATTTT. This translates into CASMDTNSNQPQHF. The V and J genes are TRBV10-2 and TRBJ1-5; tentatively, D is TRBD1 (5 bases). This CDR3 is 14 amino acids long. Germline-derived CDR1 and CDR2 are WSHSY and SAAADI. V lost 7 bases and J lost 0, with 10 bases in between.

The V call is TRBV19, the J call TRBJ2-5; TRBD1 might be the D (5 bases). The CDR3 is made up of 15 amino acids. Trimming removed 2 bases at V and 1 base at J, with 11 bases between. Germline CDR1 is LNHDA and CDR2 is SQIVND (reference sequence). The CDR3, as DNA: TGTGCCAGTAGTATACACAGGCTAACCCAAGAGACCCAGTACTTC. This encodes CASSIHRLTQETQYF.

This clone rates as medium-sized. The V call is TRBV7-6, the J call TRBJ2-2; tentative D call: TRBD2 (6 bases). Trimming removed 9 bases from V and 1 base from J, with 12 bases in between. CDR1 SGHVS and CDR2 FNYEAQ come from the germline V gene. The CDR3 spans 14 residues. CDR3 amino acids: CASGDSMNTGELFF. In nucleotides, the CDR3 is TGTGCCAGTGGGGACTCCATGAACACCGGGGAGCTGTTTTTT.

The chain joins TRBV6-6 to TRBJ1-6; 8 bases are a match to TRBD1. The CDR3 has 14 amino acids. Germline V gene lookup returns CDR1 MNHNY and CDR2 SVGAGI (reference sequence). The junction had 2 bases not matched to a gene; V was cut back by 2 bases and J by 8 bases. The CDR3, as DNA: TGTGCCAGCAGTTACCAGGGGGCTGATTCACCCCTCCACTTT. Translated: CASSYQGADSPLHF.

The rearrangement links TRBV6-5 to TRBJ1-5; unclear D gene. Looked up from germline, CDR1 is MNHEY and CDR2 is SVGAGI. The CDR3 covers 14 residues. The ends were cut back, 6 bases at V and 0 bases at J, with 9 bases in the middle. CDR3 sequence reads: CASSTKYSNQPQHF. CDR3 DNA: TGTGCCAGCAGCACAAAGTATAGCAATCAGCCCCAGCATTTT.

This clone was detected only a few times. This chain uses TRBV25-1 with TRBJ1-2; possibly TRBD1 for D (6 bases). Trimming cost V 4 bases and J 7 bases, with 13 bases left between them. Germline CDR1 is MGHDK and CDR2 is SYGVNS. The CDR3 sequence is 13 residues long. The CDR3 loop reads CASSGTGSTGYTF. In DNA, the CDR3 is TGTGCCAGCAGTGGTACAGGGAGTACTGGCTACACCTTC.